The 30 T cell receptor beta chains below were found in one sample sequenced in a study of blood T cell repertoires in COVID-19. The repertoire was sequenced with immunoSEQ multiplex PCR; TCRdb's copy has only in-frame clones and lacks some. There are roughly 28,000 clones in the sample; over 70% occur only once, and 7.8% lies in the top ten. Material: peripheral blood. The receptors here all came from a woman between 70 and 85 years old with active or convalescent COVID-19.

J is TRBJ1-3 and V is TRBV12-5; 8 bases fit TRBD1. V shed 5 bases, J shed 2 bases, and the junction held 2 bases outside the gene matches. The germline CDR1 and CDR2 sequences are LGHNT and FRNRAP. This CDR3 is 14 amino acids long. The CDR3 loop is CASGPGGTGNTIYF. The CDR3 DNA sequence: TGTGCTAGTGGTCCAGGGGGCACTGGAAACACCATATATTTT. Full variable domain (remainder filled in from reference TRBV12-5 and TRBJ1-3): DARVTQTPRHKVTEMGQEVTMRCQPILGHNTVFWYRQTMMQGLELLAYFRNRAPLDDSGMPKDRFSAEMPDATLATLKIQPSEPRDSAVYFCASGPGGTGNTIYFGEGSWLTVV.

This clone came up once. V is TRBV5-1 and J is TRBJ2-5; 8 nucleotides line up with TRBD1. CDR1 and CDR2 from the germline V gene are SGHRS and YFSETQ. This CDR3 region has 12 residues. V shed 4 bases and J 5 bases; nucleotides not matched to a gene: 1. The CDR3: CASSRQGETQYF. Here the CDR3 DNA reads TGCGCCAGCAGCCGACAGGGGGAGACCCAGTACTTC.

The chain employs TRBV6-2 or TRBV6-3 and TRBJ2-5; 11 positions match TRBD2. Per the germline V gene, CDR1 is MNHEY and CDR2 is SVGEGT. This CDR3 is 14 amino acids long. With 3 bases clipped from V and 7 bases from J, the junction kept 4 bases outside the gene matches. CDR3 nucleotide sequence: TGTGCCAGCAGTTATGGTCTAGCGGGAGGGACCCAGTACTTC. Protein: CASSYGLAGGTQYF.

The chain recombines TRBV6-5 with TRBJ2-1, with TRBD2 matching over 8 bases. Per the germline V gene, CDR1 is MNHEY and CDR2 is SVGAGI. This CDR3 spans 14 amino acids. J gave up 5 bases and V 8 bases, and 8 bases lay outside the gene matches. The CDR3 reads CASRRGSGNNEQFF. The CDR3 nucleotides are TGTGCCAGCCGAAGGGGTAGCGGGAACAATGAGCAGTTCTTC.

The CDR3 loop is CASSPRILDSPADTQYF. CDR3 nucleotides: TGTGCCAGCAGCCCCCGAATCCTGGACTCCCCAGCGGATACGCAGTATTTT. The chain combines TRBV7-3 with TRBJ2-3; tentatively, D is TRBD2 (5 bases). The CDR3 sequence is 17 residues long. CDR1 and CDR2 from the germline V gene are SGHTA and FQGTGA. With 5 bases removed from V and 6 bases from J, the gap between germline ends came to 24 bases. Together with reference TRBV7-3 and TRBJ2-3, the CDR3 gives the full variable domain: GAGVSQTPSNKVTEKGKYVELRCDPISGHTALYWYRQSLGQGPEFLIYFQGTGAADDSGLPNDRFFAVRPEGSVSTLKIQRTERGDSAVYLCASSPRILDSPADTQYFGPGTRLTVL.

J is TRBJ2-2 and V is TRBV7-2; TRBD1 matches at 7 bases. The CDR3 loop spans 15 amino acids. Germline CDR1 reads SGHTA; CDR2 reads FQGNSA. V gave up 3 bases and J gave up 1 base; unmatched junction bases: 2. The CDR3 sequence: CASSFGTVNTGELFF. In DNA, the CDR3 is TGTGCCAGCAGCTTCGGGACAGTGAACACCGGGGAGCTGTTTTTT. The whole variable domain, remainder taken from reference TRBV7-2 and TRBJ2-2, is GAGVSQSPSNKVTEKGKDVELRCDPISGHTALYWYRQSLGQGLEFLIYFQGNSAPDKSGLPSDRFSAERTGGSVSTLTIQRTQQEDSAVYLCASSFGTVNTGELFFGEGSRLTVL.

In DNA form, the CDR3 reads TGTGCCAGCAAGGCAGGGCTGACCGGGGAGCTGTTTTTT. Encoded protein: CASKAGLTGELFF. The V and J genes are TRBV11-3 and TRBJ2-2; D is perhaps TRBD1 (5 bases). V lost 7 bases to trimming and J lost 5 bases, with 11 bases between them. CDR1 is SGHNT, CDR2 YENEEA, per germline. The CDR3 covers 13 residues.

The chain links TRBV15 to TRBJ2-1; TRBD1 is a possible D gene (5 bases). The ends were cut back, 3 bases at V and 0 bases at J, with 15 bases in the middle. Germline CDR1 reads LNHNV; CDR2 reads YYDKDF (reference sequence). The CDR3 is 17 residues long. CDR3 in DNA: TGTGCCACCAGCAGGAATACAGGTACAAACTCCTACAATGAGCAGTTCTTC. It encodes CATSRNTGTNSYNEQFF.

V gene TRBV4-3 combines with J gene TRBJ1-5; no reliable D call. Germline V gives CDR1 LGHNA, CDR2 YSLEER. Trimming pared 4 bases from V and 7 bases from J, leaving 14 bases between. This CDR3 is built from 14 residues. The CDR3 loop is CASSPGWGGQPQHF. Here the CDR3 DNA reads TGCGCCAGCAGCCCGGGGTGGGGAGGGCAGCCCCAGCATTTT.

The chain recombines TRBV7-2 with TRBJ2-1, with 13 bases fitting TRBD2. CDR1 and CDR2 (germline): SGHTA, FQGNSA. V shed 6 bases and J 4 bases; nucleotides not matched to a gene: 9. The CDR3 extends over 17 amino acids. CDR3 sequence: CASRRGVGLAGYNEQFF. The CDR3 bases are TGTGCCAGCAGGCGGGGGGTGGGACTAGCGGGGTACAATGAGCAGTTCTTC.

This clone was seen a handful of times. The V call is TRBV19, the J call TRBJ2-1, with a possible D match to TRBD2 (5 bases). V dropped 3 bases and J dropped 8 bases, with 20 bases sitting between them. The CDR3 runs to 16 residues. Germline V CDR1 and CDR2: LNHDA, SQIVND (reference sequence). The CDR3 protein is CASSIRLALLGDEQFF. CDR3 in DNA: TGTGCCAGTAGTATTAGGCTAGCACTCCTGGGTGATGAGCAGTTCTTC.

The gene calls are TRBV12-5 and TRBJ2-7; perhaps TRBD1 as D (5 bases). The CDR3 runs to 20 residues. Trimming took 1 base from V and 4 from J, leaving 29 bases between them. Looked up from germline, CDR1 is LGHNT and CDR2 is FRNRAP. The CDR3: CASGLAQTPYNRQYLYEQYF. The CDR3 DNA reads TGTGCTAGTGGTTTGGCCCAAACCCCCTATAACAGGCAATACCTATACGAGCAGTACTTC.

This clone showed up just once. The J gene is TRBJ1-1, the V gene TRBV7-3, with TRBD1 identical over 10 bases. This CDR3 contains 17 residues. Germline V gene lookup returns CDR1 SGHTA and CDR2 FQGTGA. The ends lost 5 bases at V and 4 bases at J; junction bases unmatched: 13. In DNA, the CDR3 is TGTGCCAGCAGCAAATACGGGACAGGGGATATCGGCACTGAAGCTTTCTTT. Translated, it gives CASSKYGTGDIGTEAFF.

This clone has a handful of counts. The J gene is TRBJ2-7, the V gene TRBV11-2, with D possibly matching TRBD2 (5 bases). The CDR3 length is 15 residues. The V end was cut by 5 bases, the J end by 0 bases, with 14 bases between. Per germline, CDR1 SGHAT and CDR2 FQNNGV. CDR3: CASSQWIDYSYEQYF. The DNA of the CDR3 is TGTGCCAGCAGCCAATGGATAGACTACTCCTACGAGCAGTACTTC.

CDR3 sequence (DNA): TGCGCCAGCAGCCAAGAGGCACTAGCGGCGAACACCGGGGAGCTGTTTTTT. It codes for CASSQEALAANTGELFF. The genes are TRBV4-3 and TRBJ2-2, with 8 bases aligning to TRBD2. Germline V CDR1 and CDR2: LGHNA, YSLEER. The ends lost 0 bases at V and 0 bases at J; junction bases unmatched: 3. CDR3 length: 17 residues.

This chain links TRBV6-5 with TRBJ2-7, with a tentative D call TRBD1 (6 bases). CDR1 is MNHEY and CDR2 is SVGAGI in the germline V gene. The CDR3 contains 15 residues. V was trimmed by 6 bases and J by 1 base, leaving 16 bases between them. CDR3 region: CASSYGTPKSYEQYF. The CDR3 bases are TGTGCCAGCAGCTATGGGACACCAAAGTCCTACGAGCAGTACTTC.

The rearrangement links TRBV24-1 to TRBJ2-3; D might be TRBD1 (5 bases). V dropped 3 bases and J dropped 1 base, with 7 bases sitting between them. CDR1 and CDR2 from the germline V gene are KGHDR and SFDVKD. This CDR3 has 14 residues. The CDR3 loop is CATSDTGGTDTQYF. The CDR3 DNA reads TGTGCCACCAGTGATACAGGCGGCACAGATACGCAGTATTTT.

J is TRBJ1-2 and V is TRBV19; weak D call: TRBD1 (6 bases). The CDR3 totals 14 residues. Germline V gives CDR1 LNHDA, CDR2 SQIVND (reference sequence). V gave up 6 bases and J gave up 6 bases, with 17 bases separating them. This CDR3 is CASSPGQGRDGYTF. CDR3 DNA sequence: TGTGCCAGTAGCCCGGGACAAGGACGGGATGGCTACACCTTC.

V and J are TRBV7-2 and TRBJ2-1, with no clear D. The CDR3 runs to 13 residues. Germline CDR1 is SGHTA and CDR2 is FQGNSA. Trimming took 2 bases from V and 2 from J, leaving 4 bases between them. The CDR3 DNA follows: TGTGCCAGCAGCTTACCAGCCTACAATGAGCAGTTCTTC. Amino acids: CASSLPAYNEQFF.

V is TRBV14 and J is TRBJ2-7; the match to TRBD1 covers 8 bases. The J segment lost 6 bases and the V segment lost 2 bases, leaving 3 bases of the junction unmatched. Germline assignment: CDR1 SGHDN and CDR2 FVKESK. The CDR3 contains 13 residues. CDR3 in amino acids: CASSQHRGSEQYF. Written as DNA, the CDR3 is TGTGCCAGCAGCCAACACAGGGGGTCCGAGCAGTACTTC.

This sequence joins TRBV7-2 and TRBJ1-1; D gene ambiguous. CDR1 is SGHTA, CDR2 FQGNSA, per germline. With 3 bases removed from V and 1 base from J, the gap between germline ends came to 6 bases. The CDR3 has 13 residues. CDR3 sequence: CASSFPGNTEAFF. Written as DNA, the CDR3 is TGTGCCAGCAGCTTTCCGGGGAACACTGAAGCTTTCTTT.

V gene TRBV30 combines with J gene TRBJ2-3; D is possibly TRBD2 (6 bases). The CDR3 is 15 residues long. The germline V gene has CDR1 GTSNPN and CDR2 SVGIG (reference sequence). Trimming pared 0 bases from V and 2 bases from J, leaving 12 bases between. This chain's CDR3 is CAWSVMGLVTDTQYF. CDR3 coding DNA: TGTGCCTGGAGTGTAATGGGACTTGTCACAGATACGCAGTATTTT. Full variable domain (missing parts from reference TRBV30 and TRBJ2-3): SQTIHQWPATLVQPVGSPLSLECTVEGTSNPNLYWYRQAAGRGLQLLFYSVGIGQISSEVPQNLSASRPQDRQFILSSKKLLLSDSGFYLCAWSVMGLVTDTQYFGPGTRLTVL.

The gene calls are TRBV7-2 and TRBJ2-6; tentative D call: TRBD2 (5 bases). Per the germline V gene, CDR1 is SGHTA and CDR2 is FQGNSA. Trimming removed 1 base at V and 1 base at J, with 14 bases between. The CDR3 contains 18 residues. For the CDR3, the DNA is TGTGCCAGCAGCTTAGAGCGGCGATGGGAGTCTGGGGCCAACGTCCTGACTTTC. This sequence encodes CASSLERRWESGANVLTF.

The chain employs TRBV4-3 and TRBJ1-6, with a possible D match to TRBD1 (5 bases). V gave up 1 base and J gave up 2 bases, with 12 bases separating them. CDR1 and CDR2 from the germline V gene are LGHNA and YSLEER. The CDR3 extends over 17 amino acids. In DNA, the CDR3 is TGCGCCAGCAGCCAAGTTAAGGCAGGGACCTATAATTCACCCCTCCACTTT. This sequence encodes CASSQVKAGTYNSPLHF.

The chain recombines TRBV6-4 with TRBJ1-6; 7 nucleotides match TRBD1. The CDR3 extends over 14 amino acids. Trimming at V came to 0 bases and at J to 7 bases, leaving 0 bases not matched to a gene. Looked up from germline, CDR1 is MRHNA and CDR2 is SNTAGT. For the CDR3, the DNA is TGTGCCAGCAGTGACTCGACAGGGAATTCACCCCTCCACTTT. This encodes CASSDSTGNSPLHF.

This clone has only a few counts. This rearrangement joins TRBV19 to TRBJ1-5, with D hard to call. The CDR3 contains 14 residues. Trimming left V 4 bases short and J 2 bases short, with 9 bases between. CDR1 LNHDA and CDR2 SQIVND come from the germline V gene (reference sequence). This CDR3 reads CASSNSGGNQPQHF. For the CDR3, the DNA is TGTGCCAGTAGTAATAGCGGGGGCAATCAGCCCCAGCATTTT.

V and J are TRBV30 and TRBJ2-3; D uncertain. Deletions cut 0 bases from V and 2 bases from J, with 12 bases between. Germline V lookup: CDR1 GTSNPN, CDR2 SVGIG (reference sequence). This CDR3 comprises 15 residues. CDR3: CAWSVLNSLTDTQYF. CDR3 nucleotides: TGTGCCTGGAGTGTATTGAACTCACTCACAGATACGCAGTATTTT. Full variable domain (rest looked up from reference TRBV30 and TRBJ2-3): SQTIHQWPATLVQPVGSPLSLECTVEGTSNPNLYWYRQAAGRGLQLLFYSVGIGQISSEVPQNLSASRPQDRQFILSSKKLLLSDSGFYLCAWSVLNSLTDTQYFGPGTRLTVL.

The chain recombines TRBV5-6 with TRBJ2-1, with 8 bases that match TRBD2. This CDR3 contains 16 residues. Looked up from germline, CDR1 is SGHDT and CDR2 is YYEEEE. The V gene end was trimmed by 3 bases and the J gene end by 0 bases; junction bases not matched to a gene: 5. CDR3 sequence reads: CASSSLAGISYNEQFF. CDR3 nucleotide sequence: TGTGCCAGCAGCTCGTTAGCGGGAATCTCCTACAATGAGCAGTTCTTC. The whole variable domain, filled in from reference TRBV5-6 and TRBJ2-1, reads DAGVTQSPTHLIKTRGQQVTLRCSPKSGHDTVSWYQQALGQGPQFIFQYYEEEERQRGNFPDRFSGHQFPNYSSELNVNALLLGDSALYLCASSSLAGISYNEQFFGPGTRLTVL.

The chain uses TRBV5-1 and TRBJ1-3; the D gene is possibly TRBD1 (5 bases). Germline CDR1 SGHRS, CDR2 YFSETQ. The V and J ends lost 3 bases and 0 bases respectively, with 10 bases between them. The CDR3 is 15 residues long. The CDR3 region is CASSSHGGSGNTIYF. The CDR3 nucleotides are TGCGCCAGCAGCTCCCACGGGGGCTCTGGAAACACCATATATTTT.

This chain uses TRBV18 with TRBJ1-5, with unresolved D. The ends were cut back, 2 bases at V and 5 bases at J, with 7 bases in the middle. CDR3 length: 13 residues. The germline CDR1 and CDR2 sequences are KGHSH and LQKENI. The CDR3 DNA sequence: TGTGCCAGCTCACCAAGGGAGCATCAGCCCCAGCATTTT. Its protein is CASSPREHQPQHF.